This TCR beta chain derives from a study of shared clonotypes between healthy human individuals. HIV-negative, healthy adults without recent acute infections or vaccinations were the donors. Each donor was a Caucasian adult residing in Nashville, Tennessee. Genomic DNA of each subset was evenly split across several immunoSEQ plates. In the study's own analysis: ImmunoSEQ sequences covered only the junction and lacked quality scores; filtering therefore differed. Sequenced by immunoSEQ multiplex PCR; TCRdb stores in-frame clones only, minus some. That table supplies the V and J calls and clone size; D and trimming were determined from the DNA. This sample carries fewer than 1.8 million clones, roughly 98.5% of them seen once, and the ten largest clones take 0.36%. V was trimmed by 1 base and J by 9 bases, leaving 13 bases between them. Germline values: CDR1 LNHNV, CDR2 YYDKDF (reference sequence). The CDR3 extends over 13 amino acids.

V usage is TRBV15 and J usage is TRBJ2-7, with D maybe TRBD2 (7 bases). The sample consisted of naive CD4+ T cells sorted from blood. Sample subset: CD45RA+ positively selected. The TCR sequence derives from a man aged 30-40 years in good health. DNA of the CDR3: TGTGCCACCAGCAGAGTGGGGGGGGCATTGCAGTACTTC. It is translated as CATSRVGGALQYF.